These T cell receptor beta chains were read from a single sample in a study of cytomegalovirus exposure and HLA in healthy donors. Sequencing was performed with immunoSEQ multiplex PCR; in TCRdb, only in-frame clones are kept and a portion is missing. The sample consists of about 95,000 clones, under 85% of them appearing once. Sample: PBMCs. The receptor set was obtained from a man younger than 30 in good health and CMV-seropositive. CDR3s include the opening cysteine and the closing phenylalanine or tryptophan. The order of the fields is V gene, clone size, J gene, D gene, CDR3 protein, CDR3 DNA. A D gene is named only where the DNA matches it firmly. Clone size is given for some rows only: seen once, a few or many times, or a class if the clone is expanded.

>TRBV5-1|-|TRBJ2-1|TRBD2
CASSLVSGGPDEQFF
TGCGCCAGCAGCTTGGTTAGCGGGGGGCCGGATGAGCAGTTCTTC
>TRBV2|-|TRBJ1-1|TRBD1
CARQRQGNTEAFF
TGTGCCAGACAACGACAGGGGAACACTGAAGCTTTCTTT
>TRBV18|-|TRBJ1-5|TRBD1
CASSPLQGNQPQHF
TGTGCCAGCTCACCGCTACAGGGGAATCAGCCCCAGCATTTT
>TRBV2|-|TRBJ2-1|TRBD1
CASRTNGTAYNEQFF
TGTGCCAGCCGTACCAACGGGACAGCCTACAATGAGCAGTTCTTC
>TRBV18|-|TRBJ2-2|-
CASSPSRATGELFF
TGTGCCAGCTCACCTTCTCGAGCGACCGGGGAGCTGTTTTTT
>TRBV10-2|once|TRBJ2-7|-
CASSDEGYYEQYF
TGCGCCAGCAGTGACGAGGGATACTACGAGCAGTACTTC
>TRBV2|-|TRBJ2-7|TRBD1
CASSYRGASEKHEQYF
TGTGCCAGCAGCTACAGGGGGGCCTCTGAGAAGCACGAGCAGTACTTC
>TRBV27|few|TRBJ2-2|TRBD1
CASSTRDRGLISNTGELFF
TGTGCCAGCAGTACTCGGGACAGGGGCCTAATTTCGAACACCGGGGAGCTGTTTTTT
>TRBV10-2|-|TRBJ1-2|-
CASSEVVGGGGYTF
TGCGCCAGCAGTGAAGTTGTGGGGGGAGGTGGCTACACCTTC
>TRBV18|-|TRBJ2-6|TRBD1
CASSDRAPGANVLTF
TGTGCCAGCTCCGACAGGGCTCCAGGGGCCAACGTCCTGACTTTC
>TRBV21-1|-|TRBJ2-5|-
CASSTGQGERETQYF
TGTGCCAGCAGCACAGGACAGGGGGAAAGAGAGACCCAGTACTTC
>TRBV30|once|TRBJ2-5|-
CAWTRDAETQYF
TGTGCCTGGACTAGAGATGCGGAGACCCAGTACTTC
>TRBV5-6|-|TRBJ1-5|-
CASSQQGRLDSNQPQHF
TGTGCCAGCAGTCAACAGGGTAGGTTGGATAGCAATCAGCCCCAGCATTTT
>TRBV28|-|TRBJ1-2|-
CASSHPQGFHGYTF
TGTGCCAGCAGTCACCCTCAGGGGTTCCATGGCTACACCTTC
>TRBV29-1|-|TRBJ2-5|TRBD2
CSVEWPGGRETQYF
TGCAGCGTTGAGTGGCCGGGGGGGCGAGAGACCCAGTACTTC
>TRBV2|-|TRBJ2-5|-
CASTFQETQYF
TGTGCCAGCACCTTCCAAGAGACCCAGTACTTC
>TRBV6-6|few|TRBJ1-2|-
CASESSGIGYGYTF
TGTGCCAGTGAATCGTCGGGGATTGGCTATGGCTACACCTTC
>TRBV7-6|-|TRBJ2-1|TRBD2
CASSLLAGGLSEQFF
TGTGCCAGCAGCTTACTAGCGGGGGGGCTCAGTGAGCAGTTCTTC
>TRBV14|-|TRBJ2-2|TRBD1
CASSPTFWTGGTGELFF
TGTGCCAGCAGCCCCACCTTCTGGACAGGAGGAACCGGGGAGCTGTTTTTT
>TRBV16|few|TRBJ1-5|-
CASSPITDTVEGRTRPQHF
TGTGCCAGCAGCCCAATCACCGACACGGTGGAGGGGCGCACCCGGCCCCAGCATTTT
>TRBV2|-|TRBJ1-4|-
CASSADRLREKLFF
TGTGCCAGCAGCGCAGACAGGCTTCGGGAAAAACTGTTTTTT
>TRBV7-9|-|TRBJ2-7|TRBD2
CASSPGLALYEQYF
TGTGCCAGCAGCCCGGGACTAGCTCTTTACGAGCAGTACTTC
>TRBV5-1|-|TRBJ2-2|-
CASGPTNTGELFF
TGCGCCAGCGGTCCTACGAACACCGGGGAGCTGTTTTTT
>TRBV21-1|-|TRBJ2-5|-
CASSSRDMTQVGMEREETQYF
TGTGCCAGCAGCAGTCGGGACATGACCCAAGTTGGGATGGAGAGAGAAGAGACCCAGTACTTC
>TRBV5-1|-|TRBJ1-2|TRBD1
CASSFRDRGYGYTF
TGCGCCAGCAGCTTTCGGGACAGGGGCTATGGCTACACCTTC
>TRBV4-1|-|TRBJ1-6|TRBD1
CASSQVERQGSPLHF
TGCGCCAGCAGCCAAGTGGAAAGACAGGGATCACCCCTCCACTTT
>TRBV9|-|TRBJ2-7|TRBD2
CASSPGSGGYYEQYF
TGTGCCAGCAGCCCGGGCAGCGGGGGATACTACGAGCAGTACTTC
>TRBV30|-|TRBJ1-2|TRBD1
CAWSPSDRAYGYTF
TGTGCCTGGAGTCCCTCAGACAGGGCATATGGCTACACCTTC
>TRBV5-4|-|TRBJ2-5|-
CASSLLFGAEQETQYF
TGTGCCAGCAGCTTATTATTCGGAGCGGAACAAGAGACCCAGTACTTC
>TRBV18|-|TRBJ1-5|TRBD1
CASSGGQGGYQPQHF
TGTGCCAGCTCCGGGGGACAGGGGGGGTATCAGCCCCAGCATTTT
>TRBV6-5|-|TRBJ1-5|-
CASSRGQTNQPQHF
TGTGCCAGCAGTCGAGGACAGACTAATCAGCCCCAGCATTTT
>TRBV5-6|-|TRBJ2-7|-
CASSPRQASYEQYF
TGTGCCAGCAGCCCACGACAGGCGTCCTACGAGCAGTACTTC
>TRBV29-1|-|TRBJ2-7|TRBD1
CSVGQGPSYEQYF
TGCAGCGTGGGACAGGGGCCTTCCTACGAGCAGTACTTC
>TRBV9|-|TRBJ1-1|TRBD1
CASSPGTGVGDTEAFF
TGTGCCAGCAGCCCCGGGACAGGGGTAGGGGACACTGAAGCTTTCTTT
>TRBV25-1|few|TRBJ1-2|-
CASSGDTDFGYTF
TGTGCCAGCAGTGGGGACACTGATTTTGGCTACACCTTC
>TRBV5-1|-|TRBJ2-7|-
CASSSLGQQYF
TGCGCCAGCAGCTCCCTGGGGCAGCAGTACTTC
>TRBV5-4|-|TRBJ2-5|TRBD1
CASSSRDRQETQYF
TGTGCCAGCAGCTCCCGGGACAGACAAGAGACCCAGTACTTC
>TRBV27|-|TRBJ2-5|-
CASSSPGSQETQYF
TGTGCCAGCAGTTCCCCGGGATCCCAAGAGACCCAGTACTTC
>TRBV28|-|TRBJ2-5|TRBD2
CASSFSFRTSGENQETQYF
TGTGCCAGCAGTTTCTCTTTTCGGACTAGCGGGGAAAATCAAGAGACCCAGTACTTC
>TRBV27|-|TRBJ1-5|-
CASSNIPSGRQPQHF
TGTGCCAGCAGTAACATCCCGAGTGGGAGGCAGCCCCAGCATTTT
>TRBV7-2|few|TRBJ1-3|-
CASSPKGSSSGNTIYF
TGTGCCAGCAGCCCTAAGGGGTCAAGCTCTGGAAACACCATATATTTT